The source of this T cell receptor beta chain is a study of blood T cell repertoires in COVID-19 (dated by TCRdb to the early 2020s). About the investigation overall: Samples from collaborators originated in the United States, Italy and Spain and spanned both the acute and convalescent phases of COVID-19. The material from the prospective study consisted of cDNA or gDNA derived from T cells, B-cell-depleted T cells, or PBMCs. Sample metadata almost always included a de-identified subject ID, COVID-19 status, age in years and sex. Samples were obtained from the ongoing ImmuneRACE study (first 160 participants) and from approximately 1,200 subjects provided by 6 global collaborators. The repertoires were released in a freely available public database meant as a resource for research on the immune response to SARS-CoV-2. HLA class I and class II types, where available, came from metadata supplied by the sample provider rather than from assay-based typing. The dataset comprised deeply sampled blood TCRbeta repertoires from subjects exposed to, actively infected with, or recovered from COVID-19. Findings and caveats that apply to the study as a whole: Clinical and demographic metadata were provided uncurated, with the amount varying by source and participant.

TCRbeta CDR3 regions were amplified from genomic DNA using the immunoSEQ Assay, a bias-controlled multiplex PCR. For the original study's pipeline: Nucleated cell counts per sample were estimated from amplification of reference gene primers within the assay. To quantify the absolute abundance of each unique TCRbeta CDR3 rearrangement, sequence reads were collapsed and filtered. For each sample, productive Simpson clonality was calculated as the square root of Simpson's diversity index across productive rearrangements. As stored in TCRdb, this immuneACCESS dataset retains in-frame rearrangements with V and J assigned. A fraction of the clones does not appear; measured against another copy, unresolved V genes explain less than half of the discrepancy, and the remainder lacks a known reason. From that table come the V and J calls and clone size; the DNA was used to work out D and trimming. Within this sample are more than 200,000 clones, with around 80% of them counted one time only. The leading ten clones occupy 4.2% of the sample.

About this clone: Its recognized antigen is unknown. One base away there is no much larger clone; base qualities are not given.

The collaborating institutions used their own protocols to collect whole blood in K2EDTA tubes. For TCRbeta analysis, collaborators shipped samples in one of three forms: frozen whole blood, isolated PBMCs, or DNA extracted from either of those sample types. V loses 6 bases, J loses 6 bases, and the germline ends lie 14 bases apart. CDR1 and CDR2, per the germline V gene, are MNHEY and SVGAGI. The cysteine opens and the phenylalanine closes a CDR3 of 13 amino acids. Only the CDR3 DNA is retained, 39 bases long and in frame from the first base. Input material: peripheral blood. The source is a man aged 55 to 69 with acute or convalescent COVID-19. The rearrangement joined TRBV6-5 to TRBJ1-2; a weak D assignment points to TRBD1 (6 bases agree). DNA sequence: TGTGCCAGCAGAGGTGGGGCAGGGGATGGCTACACCTTC. The encoded protein is CASRGGAGDGYTF.